This T cell receptor beta chain came from a study of beta chain features in type 1 diabetes. This clone has ten or more counts. As every portion of the isolated RNA was reverse transcribed, the sequencing read expressed TCRB transcripts. Only in-frame clones appear in the TCRdb table, and some are missing; sequencing was by immunoSEQ multiplex PCR. The sample holds some 300,000 clones; roughly 8% are singletons and the top ten take 1%. The sample consisted of central memory CD4+ T cells from blood. The clonotype comes from a woman under 30 in good health.

The CDR3 protein is CASSERGRLVEQYF. The CDR3 nucleotides are TGTGCCAGCAGTGAGCGCGGGAGGTTGGTCGAGCAGTACTTC. The chain combines TRBV27 with TRBJ2-7; 8 nucleotides match TRBD2. There are 14 residues in the CDR3. Looked up from germline, CDR1 is MNHEY and CDR2 is SMNVEV (reference sequence). After removal of 5 bases from V and 6 bases from J, the junction contained 9 bases not matched to a gene.